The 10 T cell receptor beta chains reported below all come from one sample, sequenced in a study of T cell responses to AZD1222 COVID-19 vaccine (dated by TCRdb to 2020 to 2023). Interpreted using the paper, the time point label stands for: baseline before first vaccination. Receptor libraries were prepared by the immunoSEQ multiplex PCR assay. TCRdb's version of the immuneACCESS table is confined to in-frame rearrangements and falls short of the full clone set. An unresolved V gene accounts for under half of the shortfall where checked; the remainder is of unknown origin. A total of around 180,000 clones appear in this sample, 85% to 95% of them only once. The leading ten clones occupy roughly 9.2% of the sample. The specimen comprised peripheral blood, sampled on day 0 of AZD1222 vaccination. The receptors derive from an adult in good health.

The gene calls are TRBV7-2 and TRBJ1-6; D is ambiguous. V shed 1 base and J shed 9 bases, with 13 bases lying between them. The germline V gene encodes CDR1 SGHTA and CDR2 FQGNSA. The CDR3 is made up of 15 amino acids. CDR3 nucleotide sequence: TGTGCCAGCAGCTTAGAGGGAGGGTTGGGTTCACCCCTCCACTTT. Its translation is CASSLEGGLGSPLHF.

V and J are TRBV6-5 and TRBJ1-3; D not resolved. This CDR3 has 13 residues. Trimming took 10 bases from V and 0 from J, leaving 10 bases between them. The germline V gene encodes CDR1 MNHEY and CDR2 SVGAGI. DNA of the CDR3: TGTGCCATAAGGGTTAACTCTGGAAACACCATATATTTT. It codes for CAIRVNSGNTIYF.

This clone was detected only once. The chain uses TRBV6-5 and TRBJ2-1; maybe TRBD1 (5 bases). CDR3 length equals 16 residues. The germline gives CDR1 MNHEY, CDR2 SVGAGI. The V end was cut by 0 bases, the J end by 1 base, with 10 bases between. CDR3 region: CASSYSLQGSYNEQFF. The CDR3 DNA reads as TGTGCCAGCAGTTACTCTTTGCAGGGATCCTACAATGAGCAGTTCTTC.

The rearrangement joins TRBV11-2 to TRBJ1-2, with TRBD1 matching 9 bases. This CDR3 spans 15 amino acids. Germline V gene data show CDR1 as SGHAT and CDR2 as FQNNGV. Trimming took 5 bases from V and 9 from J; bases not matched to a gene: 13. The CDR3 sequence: CASSREQGAGYRYTF. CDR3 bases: TGTGCCAGCAGCAGAGAACAGGGGGCGGGGTATCGCTACACCTTC.

The CDR3 loop reads CASSLLVADLNEQFF. CDR3 nucleotides: TGTGCCAGCAGTTTATTGGTAGCCGACTTAAATGAGCAGTTCTTC. The V gene is TRBV28, the J gene TRBJ2-1; D remains unclear. The germline CDR1 and CDR2 sequences are MDHEN and SYDVKM. V lost 1 base, J lost 7 bases, and 14 bases lay in between. The CDR3 is 15 amino acids.

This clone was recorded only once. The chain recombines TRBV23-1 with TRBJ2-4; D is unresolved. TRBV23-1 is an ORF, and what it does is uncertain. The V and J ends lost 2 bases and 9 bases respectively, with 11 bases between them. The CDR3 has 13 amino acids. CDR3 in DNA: TGCGCCAGCAGTCAAATAAAAAGGGCCATTCAGTACTTC. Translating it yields CASSQIKRAIQYF.

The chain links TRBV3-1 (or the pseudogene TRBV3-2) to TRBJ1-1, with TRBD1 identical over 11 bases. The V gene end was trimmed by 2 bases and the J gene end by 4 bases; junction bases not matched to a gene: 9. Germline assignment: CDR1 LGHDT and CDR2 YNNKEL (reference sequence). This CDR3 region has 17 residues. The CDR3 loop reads CASSQSETGTGGTEAFF. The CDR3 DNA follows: TGTGCCAGCAGCCAAAGTGAAACCGGGACAGGGGGCACTGAAGCTTTCTTT.

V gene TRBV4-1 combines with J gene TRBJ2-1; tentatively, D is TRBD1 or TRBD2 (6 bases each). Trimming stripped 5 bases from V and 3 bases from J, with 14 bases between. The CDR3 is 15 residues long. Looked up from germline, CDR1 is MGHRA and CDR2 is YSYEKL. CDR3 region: CASSVEGGLYNEQFF. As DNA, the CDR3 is TGCGCCAGCAGCGTCGAGGGGGGTCTCTACAATGAGCAGTTCTTC.

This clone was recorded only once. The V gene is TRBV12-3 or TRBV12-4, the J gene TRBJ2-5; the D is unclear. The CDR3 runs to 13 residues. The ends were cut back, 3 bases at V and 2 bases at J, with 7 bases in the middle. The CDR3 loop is CASSFSGQETQYF. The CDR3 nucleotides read TGTGCCAGCAGTTTCTCTGGGCAAGAGACCCAGTACTTC.

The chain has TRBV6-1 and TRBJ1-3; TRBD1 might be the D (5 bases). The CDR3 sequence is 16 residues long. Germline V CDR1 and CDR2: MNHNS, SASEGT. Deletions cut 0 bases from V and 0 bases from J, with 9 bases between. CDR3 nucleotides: TGTGCCAGCAGTGAAGCGCTAAGGGGCTCTGGAAACACCATATATTTT. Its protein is CASSEALRGSGNTIYF.